What follows are 20 T cell receptor beta chains derived from one specimen sequenced in a study of technical replicates of blood from several donors. Sequencing used immunoSEQ multiplex PCR; TCRdb keeps in-frame clones, though not all of them. This table has more than 65,000 clones, 85% to 95% appearing once. Sample: T cells isolated from PBMCs. These receptors originate from a human donor in good health.

V and J are TRBV5-4 and TRBJ2-7, with 7 bases aligning to TRBD2. V gave up 0 bases and J gave up 5 bases; unmatched junction bases: 2. CDR1 is SGHNT, CDR2 YYREEE, per germline (reference sequence). CDR3 length: 13 amino acids. The CDR3 nucleotides read TGTGCCAGCAGCTTGGCGCGGGAGAACGAGCAGTACTTC. Encoded protein: CASSLARENEQYF.

This rearrangement joins TRBV28 to TRBJ2-7, with a tentative D call TRBD1 (6 bases). V gave up 5 bases and J gave up 5 bases, with 10 bases separating them. Germline V gene data show CDR1 as MDHEN and CDR2 as SYDVKM. The CDR3 length is 12 residues. DNA of the CDR3: TGTGCCAGCAGTCTCGAGGGGGACGAGCAGTACTTC. Residues: CASSLEGDEQYF. Full variable domain (outside the CDR3, taken from reference TRBV28 and TRBJ2-7): DVKVTQSSRYLVKRTGEKVFLECVQDMDHENMFWYRQDPGLGLRLIYFSYDVKMKEKGDIPEGYSVSREKKERFSLILESASTNQTSMYLCASSLEGDEQYFGPGTRLTVT.

The rearrangement uses TRBV7-3 and TRBJ1-5; D might be TRBD1 (5 bases). The CDR3 has 13 amino acids. The germline CDR1 and CDR2 sequences are SGHTA and FQGTGA. V was pared by 5 bases and J by 4 bases, with 9 bases between. This CDR3 is CASSPQGNQPQHF. The DNA of the CDR3 is TGTGCCAGCAGCCCGCAGGGAAATCAGCCCCAGCATTTT. The full variable domain, rest sourced from reference TRBV7-3 and TRBJ1-5, is GAGVSQTPSNKVTEKGKYVELRCDPISGHTALYWYRQSLGQGPEFLIYFQGTGAADDSGLPNDRFFAVRPEGSVSTLKIQRTERGDSAVYLCASSPQGNQPQHFGDGTRLSIL.

This clone turned up a few times. The chain uses TRBV9 and TRBJ2-6; D not certain. V was shortened by 4 bases and J by 2 bases, with 10 bases between the two germline ends. This CDR3 has 15 amino acids. The germline V gene encodes CDR1 SGDLS and CDR2 YYNGEE. CDR3 bases: TGTGCCAGCAGCTCCAAACTGACTGGGGCCAACGTCCTGACTTTC. It yields the protein CASSSKLTGANVLTF.

The chain couples TRBV27 to TRBJ1-2; a possible D gene is TRBD1 (6 bases). CDR1 MNHEY and CDR2 SMNVEV come from the germline V gene (reference sequence). The CDR3 consists of 16 residues. Trimming removed 2 bases from V and 3 bases from J, with 16 bases in between. The DNA for the CDR3 is TGTGCCAGCAGTTTAGCAGGGCAGGGGAATTACTATGGCTACACCTTC. This translates into CASSLAGQGNYYGYTF.

The V and J genes are TRBV18 and TRBJ1-4, with unresolved D. CDR1 is KGHSH, CDR2 LQKENI, per germline. Trimming removed 1 base from V and 8 bases from J, with 11 bases in between. This CDR3 comprises 14 residues. CDR3: CASSPQGEWEKLFF. The CDR3 DNA sequence: TGTGCCAGCTCACCACAGGGAGAGTGGGAAAAACTGTTTTTT.

This chain connects TRBV7-3 to TRBJ1-2, with unresolved D. Germline CDR1 and CDR2: SGHTA and FQGTGA. V was cut by 4 bases and J by 8 bases, with 14 bases left in between. The CDR3 is 13 residues long. The CDR3 coding sequence is TGTGCCAGCAGCTCAGAGGCCCTCACCGGCTACACCTTC. Residues: CASSSEALTGYTF.

The CDR3 coding sequence is TGTGCCAGCAGCTTAGCGGGACAGTACATAGCCAAAAACATTCAGTACTTC. As protein: CASSLAGQYIAKNIQYF. The chain links TRBV7-8 to TRBJ2-4; 7 bases agree with TRBD1. The trim removed 0 bases at V and 0 bases at J, leaving 5 bases unmatched. CDR3 length equals 17 residues. Germline V gene data show CDR1 as SGHVS and CDR2 as FQNEAQ.

The chain is built from TRBV5-1 and TRBJ2-3; D possibly corresponds to TRBD1 (6 bases). Trimming took off 0 bases at V and 6 bases at J, with 14 bases between the two ends. This CDR3 spans 15 amino acids. In germline, CDR1 is SGHRS, CDR2 YFSETQ. DNA of the CDR3: TGCGCCAGCAGCTTGGCGGTACAGGGTCCGGATACGCAGTATTTT. Its translation is CASSLAVQGPDTQYF.

This clone was seen just once. This chain connects TRBV27 to TRBJ2-1; D might be TRBD1 (6 bases). CDR1 is MNHEY, CDR2 SMNVEV, per germline (reference sequence). The CDR3 is 14 amino acids. Trimming left V 5 bases short and J 7 bases short, with 15 bases between. CDR3 region: CASSSTGPWNEQFF. The CDR3 nucleotides read TGTGCCAGCAGTAGCACAGGGCCTTGGAATGAGCAGTTCTTC.

The genes are TRBV9 and TRBJ2-7; TRBD1 matches at 9 bases. Per germline, CDR1 SGDLS and CDR2 YYNGEE. The CDR3 extends over 14 amino acids. With 4 bases clipped from V and 3 bases from J, the junction kept 5 bases outside the gene matches. The DNA for the CDR3 is TGTGCCAGCAGCCTTGGACAGGGGAACTACGAGCAGTACTTC. Its translation: CASSLGQGNYEQYF.

The gene calls are TRBV5-6 and TRBJ2-1; D is possibly TRBD2 (5 bases). V was clipped by 6 bases and J by 1 base, with 11 bases between them. In germline, CDR1 is SGHDT, CDR2 YYEEEE. The length of the CDR3 is 14 residues. This CDR3 reads CASKPGSSYNEQFF. Written as DNA, the CDR3 is TGTGCCAGCAAGCCGGGATCTTCCTACAATGAGCAGTTCTTC.

This chain joins TRBV11-3 and TRBJ2-3; a possible D gene is TRBD2 (6 bases). Trimming took 1 base from V and 7 from J, leaving 12 bases between them. The germline V gene encodes CDR1 SGHNT and CDR2 YENEEA. The CDR3 sequence is 14 residues long. The CDR3 sequence is CASSLGDSFNTQYF. The CDR3 region has the DNA TGTGCCAGCAGCTTAGGGGACTCTTTTAATACGCAGTATTTT.

The V gene is TRBV29-1, the J gene TRBJ1-2; 8 bases map to TRBD1. Trimming took 4 bases from V and 4 from J; bases not matched to a gene: 2. This CDR3 contains 12 residues. Germline V gene lookup returns CDR1 SQVTM and CDR2 ANQGSEA. In nucleotides, the CDR3 is TGCAGCGTTGGGACAGGGACCTATGGCTACACCTTC. Residues: CSVGTGTYGYTF.

The V and J genes are TRBV28 and TRBJ2-1; possible D gene TRBD1, 6 bases. CDR1 is MDHEN, CDR2 SYDVKM, per germline. There are 11 residues in the CDR3. Trimming removed 6 bases at V and 8 bases at J, with 8 bases between. CDR3 amino acids: CASRQGDEQFF. The CDR3 DNA reads as TGTGCCAGCAGACAGGGAGATGAGCAGTTCTTC. The full variable domain, completed using reference TRBV28 and TRBJ2-1, is DVKVTQSSRYLVKRTGEKVFLECVQDMDHENMFWYRQDPGLGLRLIYFSYDVKMKEKGDIPEGYSVSREKKERFSLILESASTNQTSMYLCASRQGDEQFFGPGTRLTVL.

This chain links TRBV5-8 with TRBJ1-5; the match to TRBD1 covers 7 bases. This CDR3 contains 15 residues. With 2 bases clipped from V and 7 bases from J, the junction kept 9 bases outside the gene matches. Germline CDR1 reads SGHTS; CDR2 reads YDEGEE. The CDR3 DNA is TGTGCCAGCAGCTTCACTCGGACAGGCAGGCAGCCCCAGCATTTT. This sequence encodes CASSFTRTGRQPQHF.

The V call is TRBV15, the J call TRBJ1-2; D not resolved. V lost 8 bases, J lost 2 bases, and 9 bases lay in between. This CDR3 is built from 12 residues. CDR1 and CDR2 (germline): LNHNV, YYDKDF (reference sequence). CDR3 nucleotide sequence: TGTGCCACCTCCTCCCCGAACTATGGCTACACCTTC. Translating gives CATSSPNYGYTF.

V usage is TRBV29-1 and J usage is TRBJ2-1; 7 nucleotides align to TRBD1. This CDR3 is built from 13 residues. Germline CDR1 SQVTM, CDR2 ANQGSEA. V gave up 7 bases and J gave up 5 bases; unmatched junction bases: 8. The CDR3 region is CSGTGTDHNEQFF. In DNA form, the CDR3 reads TGCAGCGGGACCGGGACAGACCACAATGAGCAGTTCTTC.

The chain has TRBV19 and TRBJ2-7; possibly TRBD2 for D (6 bases). Trimming removed 3 bases at V and 6 bases at J, with 15 bases between. The germline V gene encodes CDR1 LNHDA and CDR2 SQIVND (reference sequence). The CDR3 runs 14 residues. The CDR3 is CASSILDYSSEQYF. The CDR3 nucleotides are TGTGCCAGTAGTATTCTGGACTACTCTAGCGAGCAGTACTTC.

The chain couples TRBV5-4 to TRBJ2-3, with TRBD2 as a possible D gene (5 bases). The CDR3 has 13 amino acids. Per the germline V gene, CDR1 is SGHNT and CDR2 is YYREEE (reference sequence). Trimming pared 0 bases from V and 6 bases from J, leaving 8 bases between. DNA for the CDR3: TGTGCCAGCAGCTTGGGCTTAGCGGATACGCAGTATTTT. Its translation: CASSLGLADTQYF.